Included here is one T cell receptor beta chain sequence, with context. The record originates from a study of blood T cell repertoires in COVID-19. Study in general: In each case, the material was cDNA or gDNA derived from T cells, B-cell-depleted T cells, or PBMCs.

The V and J ends lost 11 bases and 4 bases, in that order; junction bases with no gene match: 7. The CDR3 consists of 13 residues. Per the germline V gene, CDR1 is ENHRY and CDR2 is SYGVKD. Assay: immunoSEQ multiplex PCR; the TCRdb copy retains only in-frame clones and omits some. Of about 300,000 clones detected, around 86% appear once; the ten largest clones hold about 4%. Recruitment covered 20 to 25 US areas and drew participants whose ages spanned roughly 18 to 100 years. Two negative PCRs, clearance, or symptom resolution characterized the recovered Cohort 3 donors. Specimen: PBMCs or T cells enriched from blood (not recorded which). The J gene is TRBJ2-7, the V gene TRBV10-3; 11 bases fit TRBD2. The sequence derives from a man between 25 and 39 years old who had recovered from COVID-19. The CDR3 DNA is TGTGCCGTTACTAGCGGGGGAGGATACGAGCAGTACTTC. Its protein product is CAVTSGGGYEQYF.